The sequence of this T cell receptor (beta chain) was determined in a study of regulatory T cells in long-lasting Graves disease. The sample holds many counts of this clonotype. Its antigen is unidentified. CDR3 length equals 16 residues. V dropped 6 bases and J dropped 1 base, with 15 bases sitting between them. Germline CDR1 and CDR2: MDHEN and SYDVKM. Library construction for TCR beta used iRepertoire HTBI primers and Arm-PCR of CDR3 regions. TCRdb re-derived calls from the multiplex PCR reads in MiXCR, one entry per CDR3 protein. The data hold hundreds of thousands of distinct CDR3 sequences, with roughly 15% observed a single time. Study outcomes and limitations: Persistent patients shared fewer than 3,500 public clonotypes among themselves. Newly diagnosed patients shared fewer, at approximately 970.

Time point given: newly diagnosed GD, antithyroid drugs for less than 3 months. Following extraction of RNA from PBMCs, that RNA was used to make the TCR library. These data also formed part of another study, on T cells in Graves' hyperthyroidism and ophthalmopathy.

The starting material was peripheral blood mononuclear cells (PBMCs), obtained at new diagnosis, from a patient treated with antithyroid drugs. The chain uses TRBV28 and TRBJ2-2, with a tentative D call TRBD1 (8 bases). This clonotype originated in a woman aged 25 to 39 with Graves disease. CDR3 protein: CASREAGTGNTGELFF. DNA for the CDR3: TGTGCCAGCAGAGAAGCGGGGACAGGGAACACCGGGGAGCTGTTTTTT.